One sample yielded the 30 T cell receptor beta chains listed below, sequenced in a study of neurological immune-mediated disorders. TCRdb re-called the 5' RACE reads through MiXCR, storing one row per CDR3 protein. This repertoire shows about 65,000 distinct CDR3 sequences, around 4% found once; its top ten account for 2.6%. Material for sequencing was PBMCs. Receptors were obtained from a man aged 45-65 years with multiple sclerosis.

On this clonotype itself: This is likely a read error, given that the CDR3 carries no conserved phenylalanine or tryptophan at its end. The genes are TRBV5-1 and TRBJ2-1, with TRBD2 as a possible D gene (6 bases). Between the trimmed V and J ends, which lost 1 base and 1 base, there was a span of 12 bases. Germline CDR1 reads SGHRS; CDR2 reads YFSETQ. CDR3 length equals 16 residues. CDR3 in amino acids: CASSLRNGGSYNEQFC. CDR3 in DNA: TGCGCCAGCAGCTTGAGGAACGGGGGTTCCTACAATGAGCAGTTCTGC.

To note about this clonotype: This sequence may be a read error, since a much larger clone differs from it by one base. The genes are TRBV24-1 and TRBJ2-2; 8 positions agree with TRBD2. CDR3 size: 15 residues. Per the germline V gene, CDR1 is KGHDR and CDR2 is SFDVKD. With 9 bases clipped from V and 4 bases from J, the junction kept 9 bases outside the gene matches. CDR3 in DNA: TGTGCCACCGGGGTAGCGGGGTCGATCACCGGGGAGCTGTTTTTT. Amino acids: CATGVAGSITGELFF.

This clonotype appeared many times. The rearrangement uses TRBV12-3 or TRBV12-4 and TRBJ2-3; TRBD2 agrees at 11 bases. The CDR3 spans 16 residues. Trimming removed 6 bases from V and 2 bases from J; junction bases left unmatched: 7. CDR3 residues: CASSRTSGLVTDTQYF. DNA for the CDR3: TGTGCCAGCAGCCGGACTAGCGGGCTTGTCACAGATACGCAGTATTTT.

This clonotype was observed at least ten times. This chain links TRBV4-2 with TRBJ2-3; weak D call: TRBD2 (6 bases). Trimming left V 1 base short and J 5 bases short, with 13 bases between. The CDR3 is 15 amino acids. CDR1 LGHNA and CDR2 YNFKEQ come from the germline V gene. The CDR3 here is CASSQAGTRGDTQYF. CDR3 sequence (DNA): TGTGCCAGCAGCCAAGCTGGGACTCGGGGAGATACGCAGTATTTT.

Ten or more counts support this clonotype. This chain uses TRBV20-1 with TRBJ2-5; the match to TRBD1 covers 7 bases. The CDR3 has 13 residues. CDR1 and CDR2 (germline): DFQATT, SNEGSKA (reference sequence). Trimming at V came to 5 bases and at J to 2 bases, leaving 5 bases not matched to a gene. The CDR3 protein is CSASGQTQETQYF. CDR3 DNA sequence: TGCAGTGCTTCGGGACAGACACAAGAGACCCAGTACTTC.

This clonotype appeared many times. The CDR3 spells CSATTRENTGELFF. Here the CDR3 DNA reads TGCAGTGCTACAACACGCGAGAACACCGGGGAGCTGTTTTTT. The chain couples TRBV20-1 to TRBJ2-2; D gene ambiguous. V lost 4 bases and J lost 1, with 10 bases in between. CDR1 DFQATT and CDR2 SNEGSKA come from the germline V gene (reference sequence). CDR3 length: 14 amino acids.

This clonotype was found many times. CDR3: CASSLGLAGLNNEQFF. The CDR3 DNA reads TGTGCCAGCAGCTTAGGATTAGCGGGGTTGAACAATGAGCAGTTCTTC. This chain joins TRBV7-6 and TRBJ2-1, with TRBD2 matching over 8 bases. The germline V gene encodes CDR1 SGHVS and CDR2 FNYEAQ. V shed 1 base, J shed 5 bases, and the junction held 7 bases outside the gene matches. CDR3 size: 16 residues. The variable domain in full, with the rest retrieved from reference TRBV7-6 and TRBJ2-1, is GAGVSQSPRYKVTKRGQDVALRCDPISGHVSLYWYRQALGQGPEFLTYFNYEAQQDKSGLPNDRFSAERPEGSISTLTIQRTEQRDSAMYRCASSLGLAGLNNEQFFGPGTRLTVL.

This clonotype was seen many times. The chain couples TRBV5-1 to TRBJ2-4, with TRBD1 matching 9 bases. The ends lost 5 bases at V and 6 bases at J; junction bases unmatched: 9. CDR3 length: 15 residues. Looked up from germline, CDR1 is SGHRS and CDR2 is YFSETQ. DNA for the CDR3: TGCGCCAGCAGATACGACCGGGGACAGGGAAACATTCAGTACTTC. Translation: CASRYDRGQGNIQYF.

This clonotype was observed a handful of times. The chain uses TRBV7-2 and TRBJ1-4; TRBD1 matches at 11 bases. Germline CDR1 and CDR2: SGHTA and FQGNSA. CDR3 length: 14 amino acids. The trim removed 5 bases at V and 8 bases at J, leaving 4 bases unmatched. The CDR3 sequence is CASSQDRGQEKLFF. In DNA, the CDR3 is TGTGCCAGCAGCCAGGACAGGGGGCAGGAAAAACTGTTTTTT.

The J gene is TRBJ1-5, the V gene TRBV7-2; D gene ambiguous. Trimming stripped 0 bases from V and 6 bases from J, with 6 bases between. CDR1 is SGHTA, CDR2 FQGNSA, per germline. CDR3 length: 13 amino acids. CDR3 sequence: CASSLAAVQPQHF. The CDR3 nucleotides are TGTGCCAGCAGCTTAGCGGCCGTTCAGCCCCAGCATTTT.

This clonotype was detected ten times or more. The chain couples TRBV6-5 to TRBJ2-2; no reliable D call. Between the trimmed V and J ends, which lost 0 bases and 4 bases, there was a span of 9 bases. CDR3 length: 15 residues. In germline, CDR1 is MNHEY, CDR2 SVGAGI. The CDR3 nucleotides are TGTGCCAGCAGTTACTCGAAAAGGAGCACCGGGGAGCTGTTTTTT. It encodes CASSYSKRSTGELFF.

Many counts were recorded for this clonotype. V usage is TRBV20-1 and J usage is TRBJ2-2, with 8 bases that match TRBD2. Trimming took 3 bases from V and 7 from J; bases not matched to a gene: 7. Per germline, CDR1 DFQATT and CDR2 SNEGSKA (reference sequence). This CDR3 spans 14 amino acids. CDR3: CSASYGGAFGELFF. The CDR3 DNA reads as TGCAGTGCTAGTTACGGGGGGGCTTTCGGGGAGCTGTTTTTT.

This clonotype was observed at least ten times. The V and J genes are TRBV10-3 and TRBJ2-1, with D hard to call. The CDR3 extends over 11 amino acids. Trimming took off 5 bases at V and 8 bases at J, with 7 bases between the two ends. Germline lookup yields CDR1 ENHRY and CDR2 SYGVKD. CDR3 sequence reads: CAISLSDEQFF. CDR3 coding DNA: TGTGCCATCAGTCTTTCCGATGAGCAGTTCTTC.

This clonotype came up a few times. One end of the junction does not line up with germline, which may come from a read error. In DNA form, the CDR3 reads TGTGCCAGCAGCCCTGGGACAAGTCAATATAGCAATCAGCCCCAGAATTTT. Amino acids: CASSPGTSQYSNQPQNF. V gene TRBV12-3 or TRBV12-4 combines with J gene TRBJ1-5; a possible D gene is TRBD1 (6 bases). This CDR3 has 17 amino acids.

In its sample, this clonotype was seen many times. The chain has TRBV20-1 and TRBJ2-7; D perhaps matches TRBD1 (6 bases). The length of the CDR3 is 15 residues. V was clipped by 3 bases and J by 0 bases, with 15 bases between them. Looked up from germline, CDR1 is DFQATT and CDR2 is SNEGSKA (reference sequence). Here the CDR3 reads CSASNQGSSSYEQYF. CDR3 sequence (DNA): TGCAGTGCTAGCAATCAGGGGTCGAGCTCCTACGAGCAGTACTTC.

This clonotype was detected ten times or more. V is TRBV14 and J is TRBJ2-3, with TRBD1 matching over 9 bases. Germline assignment: CDR1 SGHDN and CDR2 FVKESK. This CDR3 is built from 16 residues. V lost 4 bases and J lost 2; bases outside the gene matches: 7. In nucleotides, the CDR3 is TGTGCCAGCAGCCCCGGGACAGGGTCTTCCACAGATACGCAGTATTTT. It yields the protein CASSPGTGSSTDTQYF.

This clonotype was found many times. The V gene is TRBV5-5, the J gene TRBJ2-2; TRBD2 matches at 11 bases. CDR1 and CDR2 (germline): SGHKS, YYEKEE (reference sequence). Trimming took 4 bases from V and 2 from J; bases not matched to a gene: 4. The CDR3 is 16 residues long. The CDR3 here is CASSIGTSGNTGELFF. DNA for the CDR3: TGTGCCAGCAGCATCGGGACTAGCGGAAACACCGGGGAGCTGTTTTTT.

The table lists this clonotype with many counts. Relative to the germline gene, one junction end is altered; a read error may explain this. This chain links TRBV7-7 with TRBJ2-2; D is ambiguous. The CDR3 totals 14 residues. Germline CDR1 SSHAT, CDR2 FNYEAQ (reference sequence). The CDR3 spells CASSNNYNLGELFF. Written as DNA, the CDR3 is TGTGCTAGCAGTAACAACTACAATCTCGGGGAGCTGTTTTTT.

This clonotype was seen many times. The chain uses TRBV5-1 and TRBJ1-2, with 8 nucleotides matching TRBD1. From germline, CDR1 is SGHRS and CDR2 YFSETQ. The CDR3 is made up of 18 amino acids. V lost 3 bases to trimming and J lost 5 bases; unmatched junction nucleotides: 18. Here the CDR3 reads CASSSVPGQESSMYGYTF. CDR3 nucleotide sequence: TGCGCCAGCAGCTCAGTGCCGGGACAGGAGTCTTCTATGTATGGCTACACCTTC.

In this sample, this clonotype turned up many times. V usage is TRBV5-1 and J usage is TRBJ1-2; D perhaps matches TRBD1 (5 bases). The CDR3 is 14 residues long. V was pared by 3 bases and J by 5 bases, with 14 bases between. In germline, CDR1 is SGHRS, CDR2 YFSETQ. CDR3 in DNA: TGCGCCAGCAGCTGGGGGGACGGAACTTATGGCTACACCTTC. It yields the protein CASSWGDGTYGYTF. Looking up the rest from reference TRBV5-1 and TRBJ1-2 gives the full variable domain: KAGVTQTPRYLIKTRGQQVTLSCSPISGHRSVSWYQQTPGQGLQFLFEYFSETQRNKGNFPGRFSGRQFSNSRSEMNVSTLELGDSALYLCASSWGDGTYGYTFGSGTRLTVV.

This clonotype was recorded many times. This chain links TRBV9 with TRBJ2-7; 11 bases agree with TRBD1. This CDR3 region has 15 residues. V gave up 3 bases and J gave up 1 base; unmatched junction bases: 3. Germline V gives CDR1 SGDLS, CDR2 YYNGEE. The CDR3 is CASSARDRGSYEQYF. The CDR3 nucleotides are TGTGCCAGCAGCGCCCGGGACAGGGGGTCCTACGAGCAGTACTTC.

This clonotype was observed at least ten times. The chain combines TRBV12-3 or TRBV12-4 with TRBJ2-1; no reliable D call. V was cut by 5 bases and J by 4 bases, with 12 bases left in between. The CDR3 length is 14 residues. CDR3 bases: TGTGCCAGCAGTGTCCCTGGTGTATACAATGAGCAGTTCTTC. Translated: CASSVPGVYNEQFF.

The table lists this clonotype with many counts. V gene TRBV6-6 combines with J gene TRBJ1-3, with D unresolved. CDR1 and CDR2 from the germline V gene are MNHNY and SVGAGI (reference sequence). Trimming cost V 0 bases and J 1 base, with 10 bases left between them. The length of the CDR3 is 16 residues. CDR3: CASSYSILGSGNTIYF. For the CDR3, the DNA is TGTGCCAGCAGTTACTCGATACTGGGTTCTGGAAACACCATATATTTT.

At least ten counts were recorded for this clonotype. This rearrangement joins TRBV21-1 to TRBJ1-2. TRBV21-1 is given as a pseudogene. CDR3 size: 14 residues. CDR3 bases: TGTGCCAGCAGCAAAGTTCAGACTAACTATGGCTACACCTTC. This gives the protein CASSKVQTNYGYTF.

This clonotype was recorded many times. The CDR3 sequence is CASSLAPLIYNEQFF. The DNA for the CDR3 is TGTGCCAGCAGCTTAGCGCCACTAATCTACAATGAGCAGTTCTTC. The rearrangement uses TRBV7-2 and TRBJ2-1, with D unresolved. The germline CDR1 and CDR2 sequences are SGHTA and FQGNSA. The CDR3 extends over 15 amino acids. V was shortened by 0 bases and J by 3 bases, with 9 bases between the two germline ends. Together with reference TRBV7-2 and TRBJ2-1, the CDR3 gives the full variable domain: GAGVSQSPSNKVTEKGKDVELRCDPISGHTALYWYRQSLGQGLEFLIYFQGNSAPDKSGLPSDRFSAERTGGSVSTLTIQRTQQEDSAVYLCASSLAPLIYNEQFFGPGTRLTVL.

This clonotype was detected many times. This sequence joins TRBV5-1 and TRBJ1-4; D is unclear. This CDR3 is 13 amino acids long. Trimming pared 7 bases from V and 6 bases from J, leaving 13 bases between. The germline gives CDR1 SGHRS, CDR2 YFSETQ. The CDR3 coding sequence is TGCGCCAGCCGAATCGGACGGGATGAAAAACTGTTTTTT. Protein: CASRIGRDEKLFF.

Ten or more counts support this clonotype. The rearrangement links TRBV7-9 to TRBJ2-3; unclear D gene. CDR3 size: 13 residues. CDR1 is SEHNR and CDR2 is FQNEAQ in the germline V gene (reference sequence). Trimming took 5 bases from V and 6 from J, leaving 12 bases between them. The CDR3 bases are TGTGCCAGCAGCATGGCGGCTATGGATACGCAGTATTTT. Protein: CASSMAAMDTQYF.

This clonotype occurred many times. The chain carries TRBV12-3 or TRBV12-4 and TRBJ2-5; tentative D call: TRBD2 (5 bases). CDR3 size: 13 residues. Between the trimmed V and J ends, which lost 3 bases and 6 bases, there was a span of 11 bases. As DNA, the CDR3 is TGTGCCAGCAGTTTTAAGAGGGCCCAGACCCAGTACTTC. Encoded protein: CASSFKRAQTQYF.

This clonotype was seen repeatedly, ten times or more. It may be a read error: a sequence one base away is much more abundant. V usage is TRBV4-3 and J usage is TRBJ2-7; no clear D. Trimming shortened V by 0 bases and J by 2 bases, and 11 bases separated the two germline ends. CDR3 length: 15 amino acids. Germline V gene lookup returns CDR1 LGHNA and CDR2 YSLEER. CDR3 DNA: TGCGCCAGCAGCCAAGATTGGGAAAGCCCCTACGAGCAGTACTTC. It translates to CASSQDWESPYEQYF.

This clonotype was found many times. This rearrangement joins TRBV6-5 to TRBJ1-6; D remains ambiguous. Germline values: CDR1 MNHEY, CDR2 SVGAGI. The CDR3 sequence is 15 residues long. Trimming removed 0 bases from V and 7 bases from J, with 10 bases in between. CDR3 sequence reads: CASSYSAGYNSPLHF. The CDR3 DNA reads TGTGCCAGCAGTTACTCGGCGGGGTACAATTCACCCCTCCACTTT.